The T cell receptor (beta chain) described here comes from a study of blood T cell repertoires in COVID-19. The assay was immunoSEQ multiplex PCR, and TCRdb's table has in-frame clones only and misses some. The data hold under 250,000 clones, with about 84% observed a single time. The CDR3 runs 14 residues. V lost 6 bases to trimming and J lost 9 bases; unmatched junction nucleotides: 9. The germline V gene has CDR1 SGHTA and CDR2 FQGNSA. This chain joins TRBV7-2 and TRBJ2-1; 9 bases line up with TRBD1. Sequenced sample: peripheral blood. The sequence came from a human donor in a cohort sampled during active COVID-19. The CDR3 loop is CASSYRTGEGEQFF. The CDR3 DNA is TGTGCCAGCAGTTATAGGACAGGGGAAGGTGAGCAGTTCTTC.